The clone carrying this T cell receptor (beta chain) turned up a few times. Germline V gene data show CDR1 as MNHEY and CDR2 as SMNVEV (reference sequence). With 3 bases clipped from V and 6 bases from J, the junction kept 4 bases outside the gene matches. CDR3 size: 13 residues. TCRdb re-called the RT-PCR reads through MiXCR, storing one row per CDR3 protein. The sample consists of some 960,000 distinct CDR3 sequences, 15% to 20% of them appearing once. The sample is drawn from a study of patients and donors after allogeneic stem cell transplantation. The receptor was derived from a human donor who was either an allogeneic HSCT recipient or a stem cell or donor lymphocyte infusion donor (not recorded which). It is not recorded whose cells these are; they may come from a transplant donor. Sequencing was performed on blood, either unsorted or a sorted T cell fraction (not recorded which). The chain joins TRBV27 to TRBJ1-1; 7 bases are shared with TRBD1. The CDR3: CASSLTGPPEAFF. The CDR3 bases are TGTGCCAGCAGTTTGACAGGGCCCCCTGAAGCTTTCTTT.